The 32 T cell receptor beta chains below were found in one sample sequenced in a study of vaccination and CD4 T cells after COVID-19. Treatment meaning: 10-day PBMC culture with coronavirus spike peptide pools or control peptides (ViraFEST assay). Sequenced with the Oncomine TCR Beta short-read assay was DNA taken from cultured CD4+ T cells. MiXCR, run by TCRdb on the PCR reads, gives a single entry per CDR3 protein. The sample holds over 15,000 distinct CDR3 sequences, 55% seen once. These receptors have no identified antigens. Sequenced: CD4+ T cells from blood, cultured in vitro. The source of these receptors is a human donor who had recovered from COVID-19.

The chain joins TRBV19 to TRBJ1-5; no definite D call. Trimming left V 2 bases short and J 7 bases short, with 12 bases between. Germline V CDR1 and CDR2: LNHDA, SQIVND (reference sequence). This CDR3 is 14 amino acids long. The CDR3 region is CASSILPGGQPQHF. CDR3 in DNA: TGTGCCAGTAGTATACTGCCAGGTGGCCAGCCCCAGCATTTT.

The chain is built from TRBV15 and TRBJ1-2; 9 bases map to TRBD1. CDR1 and CDR2 from the germline V gene are LNHNV and YYDKDF (reference sequence). Trimming cost V 1 base and J 4 bases; bases outside gene matches: 7. There are 16 residues in the CDR3. The CDR3 region has the DNA TGTGCCACCAGCAGAGGCGGACGGGACAGGGCCTATGGCTACACCTTC. This encodes CATSRGGRDRAYGYTF.

V is TRBV19 and J is TRBJ2-4; possibly TRBD2 for D (6 bases). Germline V gene data show CDR1 as LNHDA and CDR2 as SQIVND (reference sequence). The V end was cut by 4 bases, the J end by 7 bases, with 17 bases between. CDR3 length equals 15 residues. The CDR3: CASSRDFSINNIQYF. Here the CDR3 DNA reads TGTGCCAGTAGTAGGGACTTCTCGATAAACAACATTCAGTACTTC. Complete variable domain (other parts from reference TRBV19 and TRBJ2-4): DGGITQSPKYLFRKEGQNVTLSCEQNLNHDAMYWYRQDPGQGLRLIYYSQIVNDFQKGDIAEGYSVSREKKESFPLTVTSAQKNPTAFYLCASSRDFSINNIQYFGAGTRLSVL.

The chain combines TRBV20-1 with TRBJ2-2, with TRBD2 matching over 16 bases. The CDR3 contains 21 residues. The germline V gene has CDR1 DFQATT and CDR2 SNEGSKA (reference sequence). V lost 2 bases, J lost 7 bases, and 19 bases stayed unmatched. In DNA, the CDR3 is TGCAGTGCTAGACCGTCGGGGGGACTAGCGGGAGGGAATAGCGGTATCGGGGAGCTGTTTTTT. This translates into CSARPSGGLAGGNSGIGELFF.

V gene TRBV2 combines with J gene TRBJ2-1, with D perhaps matching TRBD1 (6 bases). This CDR3 is 15 amino acids long. Germline CDR1 SNHLY, CDR2 FYNNEI. Trimming took 4 bases from V and 6 from J, leaving 16 bases between them. This CDR3 reads CASSGDTGHGNEQFF. The CDR3 DNA reads TGTGCCAGCAGTGGGGACACGGGACACGGCAATGAGCAGTTCTTC. Together with reference TRBV2 and TRBJ2-1, the CDR3 gives the full variable domain: EPEVTQTPSHQVTQMGQEVILRCVPISNHLYFYWYRQILGQKVEFLVSFYNNEISEKSEIFDDQFSVERPDGSNFTLKIRSTKLEDSAMYFCASSGDTGHGNEQFFGPGTRLTVL.

Only a few counts were recorded for this clonotype. The rearrangement uses TRBV10-3 and TRBJ1-1; TRBD1 aligns across 7 bases. Trimming at V came to 10 bases and at J to 1 base, leaving 6 bases not matched to a gene. The CDR3 length is 13 residues. Germline V gene data show CDR1 as ENHRY and CDR2 as SYGVKD. CDR3 amino acids: CATTGAGNTEAFF. CDR3 coding DNA: TGTGCCACTACAGGGGCGGGGAACACTGAAGCTTTCTTT.

This clonotype was counted once. The genes are TRBV7-9 and TRBJ1-2, with D unresolved. Trimming stripped 0 bases from V and 7 bases from J, with 12 bases between. Germline CDR1 reads SEHNR; CDR2 reads FQNEAQ (reference sequence). The CDR3 length is 14 residues. The CDR3 loop reads CASSLAGGVGGYTF. The DNA for the CDR3 is TGTGCCAGCAGCTTAGCGGGCGGGGTTGGTGGCTACACCTTC.

This chain connects TRBV20-1 to TRBJ2-3, with TRBD2 matching 8 bases. The CDR3 sequence is 15 residues long. V shed 3 bases and J 4 bases; nucleotides not matched to a gene: 9. The germline gives CDR1 DFQATT, CDR2 SNEGSKA (reference sequence). The CDR3 nucleotides are TGCAGTGCTAGCGGGAGGGCCGGGGGTGCAGATACGCAGTATTTT. Its translation is CSASGRAGGADTQYF.

CDR3 DNA sequence: TGTGCCAGCAGCCGATTTTTGGGCACAGATACGCAGTATTTT. Translated, it gives CASSRFLGTDTQYF. The rearrangement uses TRBV7-7 and TRBJ2-3; no definite D call. Germline CDR1 SSHAT, CDR2 FNYEAQ (reference sequence). The length of the CDR3 is 14 residues. V lost 5 bases, J lost 1 base, and 10 bases lay in between.

This clonotype appeared once. This chain joins TRBV20-1 and TRBJ2-1, with no clear D. Between the trimmed V and J ends, which lost 4 bases and 3 bases, there was a span of 7 bases. CDR3 length: 12 residues. Germline values: CDR1 DFQATT, CDR2 SNEGSKA (reference sequence). Written as DNA, the CDR3 is TGCAGTGCTAACCTTTACTACAATGAGCAGTTCTTC. Translating gives CSANLYYNEQFF.

V gene TRBV7-3 combines with J gene TRBJ1-5; D not resolved. The V gene lost 10 bases and the J gene lost 4 bases, with 14 bases spanning the gap. The CDR3 loop spans 13 amino acids. Germline-derived CDR1 and CDR2 are SGHTA and FQGTGA. The CDR3 protein is CATMSGRNQPQHF. CDR3 DNA: TGTGCCACAATGAGCGGGAGGAATCAGCCCCAGCATTTT.

This clonotype was counted between two and nine times. The chain employs TRBV4-2 and TRBJ1-5; TRBD1 matches at 7 bases. Per germline, CDR1 LGHNA and CDR2 YNFKEQ. CDR3 length equals 16 residues. J was trimmed by 4 bases and V by 0 bases; bases with no gene match: 6. The CDR3 spells CASSQDIRGGNQPQHF. The CDR3, as DNA: TGTGCCAGCAGCCAAGATATCAGGGGGGGAAATCAGCCCCAGCATTTT.

The rearrangement uses TRBV19 and TRBJ1-2; TRBD1 is a possible D gene (6 bases). The CDR3 totals 14 residues. Trimming left V 3 bases short and J 9 bases short, with 17 bases between. Germline CDR1 reads LNHDA; CDR2 reads SQIVND (reference sequence). CDR3 DNA: TGTGCCAGTAGTATGCGACTTGCTAGGGACAGCTACACCTTC. Translation: CASSMRLARDSYTF.

The chain recombines TRBV7-8 with TRBJ1-1; 7 nucleotides align to TRBD1. This CDR3 region has 16 residues. V shed 4 bases, J shed 0 bases, and the junction held 8 bases outside the gene matches. CDR1 and CDR2 (germline): SGHVS, FQNEAQ. The CDR3 bases are TGTGCCAGCAGCTCCCGTCGGGACAGCATGAACACTGAAGCTTTCTTT. Translation gives CASSSRRDSMNTEAFF. The full variable domain, in which reference TRBV7-8 and TRBJ1-1 provide the parts outside the CDR3, is GAGVSQSPRYKVAKRGQDVALRCDPISGHVSLFWYQQALGQGPEFLTYFQNEAQLDKSGLPSDRFFAERPEGSVSTLKIQRTQQEDSAVYLCASSSRRDSMNTEAFFGQGTRLTVV.

V is TRBV11-2 and J is TRBJ2-1, with D unclear. This CDR3 spans 12 amino acids. Looked up from germline, CDR1 is SGHAT and CDR2 is FQNNGV. The V and J ends lost 8 bases and 7 bases respectively, with 12 bases between them. The CDR3 sequence is CASVGPGNEQFF. In DNA form, the CDR3 reads TGTGCCAGCGTTGGACCCGGAAATGAGCAGTTCTTC. Full variable domain (missing parts from reference TRBV11-2 and TRBJ2-1): EAGVAQSPRYKIIEKRQSVAFWCNPISGHATLYWYQQILGQGPKLLIQFQNNGVVDDSQLPKDRFSAERLKGVDSTLKIQPAKLEDSAVYLCASVGPGNEQFFGPGTRLTVL.

This rearrangement joins TRBV5-4 to TRBJ2-5, with TRBD2 identical over 7 bases. V was clipped by 2 bases and J by 5 bases; unmatched bases: 12. Germline loops: CDR1 SGHNT, CDR2 YYREEE (reference sequence). This CDR3 is built from 16 residues. CDR3 amino acids: CASSLRIGGSGETQYF. The CDR3, as DNA: TGTGCCAGCAGCTTAAGGATTGGCGGGAGTGGGGAGACCCAGTACTTC.

The chain joins TRBV21-1 to TRBJ2-5. TRBV21-1 is classified as a pseudogene. This CDR3 comprises 12 residues. The DNA of the CDR3 is TGTGCCAGCAGCAATTGGGTAGAGACCCAGTACTTC. It is translated as CASSNWVETQYF.

The chain uses TRBV12-3 or TRBV12-4 and TRBJ1-5; 11 nucleotides line up with TRBD1. The CDR3 sequence is 17 residues long. With V trimmed by 0 bases and J by 3 bases, 4 bases remained unmatched. CDR3 amino acids: CASSLAGDRGNNQPQHF. CDR3 in DNA: TGTGCCAGCAGTTTAGCGGGGGACAGGGGGAACAATCAGCCCCAGCATTTT.

The chain links TRBV7-2 to TRBJ2-1; D is perhaps TRBD1 (6 bases). With 3 bases removed from V and 6 bases from J, the gap between germline ends came to 15 bases. The CDR3 loop spans 15 amino acids. Germline V gives CDR1 SGHTA, CDR2 FQGNSA. CDR3 in DNA: TGTGCCAGCAGCTTTATGAGAGGGGGTGTCAATGAGCAGTTCTTC. Residues: CASSFMRGGVNEQFF. The full variable domain, completed using reference TRBV7-2 and TRBJ2-1, is GAGVSQSPSNKVTEKGKDVELRCDPISGHTALYWYRQSLGQGLEFLIYFQGNSAPDKSGLPSDRFSAERTGGSVSTLTIQRTQQEDSAVYLCASSFMRGGVNEQFFGPGTRLTVL.

This clonotype has just a few counts. The chain employs TRBV7-2 and TRBJ2-3; 9 bases match TRBD2. V was clipped by 5 bases and J by 4 bases; unmatched bases: 7. This CDR3 region has 15 residues. Germline CDR1 reads SGHTA; CDR2 reads FQGNSA. The DNA of the CDR3 is TGTGCCAGCAGCCCCCCAGCGGGAGGCCCAGATACGCAGTATTTT. Its protein is CASSPPAGGPDTQYF.

In its sample, this clonotype was seen a few times. This chain connects TRBV20-1 to TRBJ1-6, with D possibly matching TRBD1 (5 bases). Germline lookup yields CDR1 DFQATT and CDR2 SNEGSKA (reference sequence). The CDR3 consists of 14 residues. Trimming stripped 0 bases from V and 9 bases from J, with 12 bases between. Here the CDR3 reads CSAREASGGSPLHF. The CDR3 DNA reads TGCAGTGCTAGAGAAGCATCGGGGGGTTCACCCCTCCACTTT.

The chain has TRBV3-1 and TRBJ2-6; D is ambiguous. Germline lookup yields CDR1 LGHDT and CDR2 YNNKEL (reference sequence). This CDR3 region has 15 residues. Trimming stripped 8 bases from V and 2 bases from J, with 13 bases between. CDR3 region: CASQAYSTGANVLTF. The DNA of the CDR3 is TGTGCCAGCCAAGCCTATTCTACTGGGGCCAACGTCCTGACTTTC.

In its sample, this clonotype was seen a few times. The rearrangement links TRBV20-1 to TRBJ2-3; D may be TRBD2 (5 bases). Germline CDR1 is DFQATT and CDR2 is SNEGSKA (reference sequence). The CDR3 is made up of 11 amino acids. V dropped 1 base and J dropped 6 bases, with 5 bases sitting between them. This CDR3 reads CSARGGDTQYF. The CDR3, as DNA: TGCAGTGCTAGAGGCGGGGATACGCAGTATTTT.

This clonotype occurred a few times. The V and J genes are TRBV20-1 and TRBJ2-2; tentatively, D is TRBD1 (5 bases). Germline V gene data show CDR1 as DFQATT and CDR2 as SNEGSKA (reference sequence). The CDR3 totals 16 residues. V gave up 3 bases and J gave up 4 bases, with 18 bases separating them. CDR3 loop: CSASRDQGRGTGELFF. The DNA for the CDR3 is TGCAGTGCTAGCCGAGACCAGGGTCGAGGCACCGGGGAGCTGTTTTTT.

This chain joins TRBV20-1 and TRBJ1-5; D might be TRBD1 (5 bases). Germline loops: CDR1 DFQATT, CDR2 SNEGSKA (reference sequence). This CDR3 is built from 12 residues. Trimming pared 6 bases from V and 1 base from J, leaving 7 bases between. CDR3 sequence: CSAWDSNQPQHF. The CDR3 nucleotides read TGCAGTGCATGGGACAGCAATCAGCCCCAGCATTTT.

This sequence joins TRBV15 and TRBJ2-7, with D possibly TRBD2 on 5 matching bases. Trimming removed 0 bases from V and 6 bases from J, with 15 bases in between. Germline CDR1 and CDR2: LNHNV and YYDKDF (reference sequence). This CDR3 comprises 15 residues. CDR3 sequence: CATSREAFGGGEQYF. CDR3 bases: TGTGCCACCAGCAGAGAGGCATTCGGAGGCGGCGAGCAGTACTTC.

The chain couples TRBV7-2 to TRBJ1-4, with no clear D. This CDR3 has 12 residues. Germline CDR1 is SGHTA and CDR2 is FQGNSA. Trimming cost V 5 bases and J 3 bases, with 4 bases left between them. Here the CDR3 reads CASSRPNEKLFF. The CDR3, as DNA: TGTGCCAGCAGCCGTCCTAATGAAAAACTGTTTTTT.

This clonotype showed up just once. A junction end diverges from the germline sequence, so it may reflect a read error. The chain employs TRBV2 and TRBJ2-3; TRBD1 aligns across 7 bases. The length of the CDR3 is 14 residues. Germline V CDR1 and CDR2: SNHLY, FYNNEI. In DNA, the CDR3 is TGTGCCAGCAGAGAAGACAGGGTTACAGATACGCAGTATTTT. The encoded protein is CASREDRVTDTQYF.

The genes are TRBV27 and TRBJ2-1, with 7 bases fitting TRBD1. CDR1 and CDR2 from the germline V gene are MNHEY and SMNVEV (reference sequence). This CDR3 region has 13 residues. V gave up 5 bases and J gave up 7 bases; unmatched junction bases: 5. CDR3 DNA sequence: TGTGCCAGCAGTCTTACAGGGGTAAATGAGCAGTTCTTC. Translated, it gives CASSLTGVNEQFF.

This chain connects TRBV24-1 to TRBJ2-5, with D perhaps assigned TRBD1 or TRBD2 (5 bases each). The germline V gene encodes CDR1 KGHDR and CDR2 SFDVKD. Trimming removed 10 bases from V and 5 bases from J, with 13 bases in between. The CDR3 is made up of 12 amino acids. CDR3 sequence reads: CATGGPGETQYF. The CDR3 DNA reads TGTGCCACTGGGGGTCCCGGGGAGACCCAGTACTTC.

This clonotype was detected only a few times. The chain is built from TRBV2 and TRBJ1-1, with D unclear. Trimming stripped 8 bases from V and 7 bases from J, with 14 bases between. Looked up from germline, CDR1 is SNHLY and CDR2 is FYNNEI. The CDR3 is 12 residues long. The CDR3 sequence is CASGYTEIEAFF. The CDR3 DNA reads TGTGCCAGCGGGTACACAGAGATTGAAGCTTTCTTT.

This chain connects TRBV6-2 or TRBV6-3 to TRBJ2-5; 9 positions agree with TRBD2. Germline V gene lookup returns CDR1 MNHEY and CDR2 SVGEGT. V shed 8 bases, J shed 3 bases, and the junction held 13 bases outside the gene matches. CDR3 length: 16 amino acids. The CDR3 coding sequence is TGTGCCAGCTCTACCGTGCCCTTAGCGGGAGAAGAGACCCAGTACTTC. Translation: CASSTVPLAGEETQYF.